This T cell receptor (beta chain) was captured by sequencing in a study of T cell clones after liver transplantation. The wider study: HCV positivity affected three of eight recipients; the rest lacked autoimmune or viral indications.

The V and J ends lost 5 bases and 4 bases respectively, with 16 bases between them. The CDR3 is made up of 15 amino acids. The germline V gene has CDR1 LGHNT and CDR2 FRNRAP. Using immunoSEQ multiplex PCR, the repertoire was profiled, and TCRdb retains in-frame clones only, with some absent. The table records some 60,000 clones, approximately 70% of them present only once. This clone turned up a few times. Sequencing was performed on CD4+ T cells from blood, taken at the approximately 15-month timepoint. The V gene is TRBV12-5, the J gene TRBJ2-3; possible D gene TRBD2, 6 bases. This sequence was found in a human patient who received a liver transplant. The graft donor may have contributed some T cells. The CDR3 coding sequence is TGTGCTAGTGGTCCCGGGACTCTCGATTCAGATACGCAGTATTTT. Protein product: CASGPGTLDSDTQYF.